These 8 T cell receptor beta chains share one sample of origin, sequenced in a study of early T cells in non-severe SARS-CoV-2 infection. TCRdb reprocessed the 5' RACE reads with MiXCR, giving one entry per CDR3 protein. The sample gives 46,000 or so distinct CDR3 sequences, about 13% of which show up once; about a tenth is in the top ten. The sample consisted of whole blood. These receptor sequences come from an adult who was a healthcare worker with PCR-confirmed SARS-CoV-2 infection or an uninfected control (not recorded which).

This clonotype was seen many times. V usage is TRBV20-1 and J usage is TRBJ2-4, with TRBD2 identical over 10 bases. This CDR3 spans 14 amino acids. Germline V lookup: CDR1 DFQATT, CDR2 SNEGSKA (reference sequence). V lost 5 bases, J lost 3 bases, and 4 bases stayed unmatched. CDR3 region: CSAVRTSGKNIQYF. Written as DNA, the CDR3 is TGCAGTGCTGTAAGGACTAGCGGCAAAAACATTCAGTACTTC.

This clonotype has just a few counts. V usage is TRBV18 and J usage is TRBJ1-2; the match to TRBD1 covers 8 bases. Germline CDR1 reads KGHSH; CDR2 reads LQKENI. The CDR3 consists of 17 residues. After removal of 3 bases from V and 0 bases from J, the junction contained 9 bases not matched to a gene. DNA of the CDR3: TGTGCCAGCTCACCTACCTCACAGGGGGGAGCTAACTATGGCTACACCTTC. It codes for CASSPTSQGGANYGYTF.

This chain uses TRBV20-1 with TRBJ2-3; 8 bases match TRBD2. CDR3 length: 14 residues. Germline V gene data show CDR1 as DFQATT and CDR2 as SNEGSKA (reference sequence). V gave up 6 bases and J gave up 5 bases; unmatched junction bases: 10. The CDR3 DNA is TGCAGTGCCCAAGCGGGAGTGCAGGGAGATACGCAGTATTTT. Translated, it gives CSAQAGVQGDTQYF.

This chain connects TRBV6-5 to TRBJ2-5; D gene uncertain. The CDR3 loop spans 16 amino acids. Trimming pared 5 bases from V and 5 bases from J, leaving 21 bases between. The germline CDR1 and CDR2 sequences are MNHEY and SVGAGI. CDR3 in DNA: TGTGCCAGCAGTCCTCCCCCTAACAGTCTTGGGGAGACCCAGTACTTC. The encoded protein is CASSPPPNSLGETQYF.

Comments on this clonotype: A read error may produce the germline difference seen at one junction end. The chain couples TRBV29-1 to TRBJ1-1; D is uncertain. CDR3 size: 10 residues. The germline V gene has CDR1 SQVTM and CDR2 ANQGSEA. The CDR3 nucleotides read TGTGTCGGTAGGATAGATGAAGCTTTCTTT. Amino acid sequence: CVGRIDEAFF.

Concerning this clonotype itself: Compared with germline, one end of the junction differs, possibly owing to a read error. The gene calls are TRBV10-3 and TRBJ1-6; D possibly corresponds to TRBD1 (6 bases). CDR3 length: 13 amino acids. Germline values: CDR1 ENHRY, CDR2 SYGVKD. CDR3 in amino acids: CATSGGGWEFLHF. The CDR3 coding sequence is TGTGCCACCAGTGGAGGGGGATGGGAGTTCCTCCACTTT.

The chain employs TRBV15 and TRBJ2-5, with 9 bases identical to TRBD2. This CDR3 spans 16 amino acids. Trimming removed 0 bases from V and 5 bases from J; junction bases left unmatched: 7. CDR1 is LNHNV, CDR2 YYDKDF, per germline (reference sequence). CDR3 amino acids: CATSRDPGAGGETQYF. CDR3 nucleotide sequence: TGTGCCACCAGCAGAGACCCCGGGGCGGGAGGGGAGACCCAGTACTTC.

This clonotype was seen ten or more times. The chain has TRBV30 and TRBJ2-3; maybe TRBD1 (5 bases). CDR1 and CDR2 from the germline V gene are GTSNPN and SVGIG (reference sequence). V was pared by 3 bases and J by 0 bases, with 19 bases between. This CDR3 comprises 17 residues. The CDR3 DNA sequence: TGTGCCTGGAGGCCAGAGTGGGAAGCAGGGAGCACAGATACGCAGTATTTT. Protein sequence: CAWRPEWEAGSTDTQYF.